This T cell receptor beta chain was observed in a study of control samples from healthy donors and cancer patients. CDR3 length: 16 residues. With 4 bases clipped from V and 5 bases from J, the junction kept 6 bases outside the gene matches. Germline V lookup: CDR1 KGHDR, CDR2 SFDVKD. Here immunoSEQ multiplex PCR was the method, and the copy in TCRdb shows in-frame clones only, minus some. The table has 150,000 to 200,000 clones, around 89% seen once. The sequencing sample was made of blood. The receptor comes from a woman in her forties or fifties in good health. The V call is TRBV24-1, the J call TRBJ2-2; 10 bases are shared with TRBD1. The chain's CDR3 is CATSDAGTGATGELFF. The CDR3 region has the DNA TGTGCCACCAGTGACGCCGGGACAGGGGCGACCGGGGAGCTGTTTTTT.